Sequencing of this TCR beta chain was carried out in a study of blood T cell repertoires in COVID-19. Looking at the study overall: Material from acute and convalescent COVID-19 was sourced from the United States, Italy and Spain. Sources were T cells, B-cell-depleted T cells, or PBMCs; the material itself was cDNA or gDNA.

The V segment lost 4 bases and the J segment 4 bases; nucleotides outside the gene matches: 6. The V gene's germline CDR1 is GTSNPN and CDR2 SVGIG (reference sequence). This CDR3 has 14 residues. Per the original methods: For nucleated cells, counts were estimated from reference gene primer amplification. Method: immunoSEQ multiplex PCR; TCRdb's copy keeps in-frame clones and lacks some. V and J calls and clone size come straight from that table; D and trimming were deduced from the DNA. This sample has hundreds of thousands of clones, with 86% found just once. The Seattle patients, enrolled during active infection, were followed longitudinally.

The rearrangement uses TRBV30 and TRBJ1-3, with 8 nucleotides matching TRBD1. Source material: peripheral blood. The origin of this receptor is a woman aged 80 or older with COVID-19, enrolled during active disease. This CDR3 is CAWKAGTGGNTIYF. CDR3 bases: TGTGCCTGGAAAGCCGGGACAGGAGGAAACACCATATATTTT.